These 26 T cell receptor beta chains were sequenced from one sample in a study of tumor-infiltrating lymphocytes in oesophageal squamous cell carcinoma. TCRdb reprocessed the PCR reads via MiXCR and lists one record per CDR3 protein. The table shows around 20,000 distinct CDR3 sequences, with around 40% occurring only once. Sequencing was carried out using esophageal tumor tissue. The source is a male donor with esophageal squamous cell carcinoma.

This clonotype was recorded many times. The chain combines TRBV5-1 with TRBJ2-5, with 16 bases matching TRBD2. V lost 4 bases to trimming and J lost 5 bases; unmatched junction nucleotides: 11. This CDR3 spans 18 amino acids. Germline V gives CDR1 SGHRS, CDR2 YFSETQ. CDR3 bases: TGCGCCAGCAGCCCTGGGACTAGCGGGGGGGCATTCGGGGAGACCCAGTACTTC. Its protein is CASSPGTSGGAFGETQYF. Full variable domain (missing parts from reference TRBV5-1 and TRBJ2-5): KAGVTQTPRYLIKTRGQQVTLSCSPISGHRSVSWYQQTPGQGLQFLFEYFSETQRNKGNFPGRFSGRQFSNSRSEMNVSTLELGDSALYLCASSPGTSGGAFGETQYFGPGTRLLVL.

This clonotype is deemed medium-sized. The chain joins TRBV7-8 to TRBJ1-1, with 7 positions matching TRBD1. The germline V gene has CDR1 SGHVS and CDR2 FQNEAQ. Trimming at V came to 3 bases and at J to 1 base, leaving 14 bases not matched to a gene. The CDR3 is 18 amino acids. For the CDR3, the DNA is TGTGCCAGCAGCTTCTTATTACAGGGGCGACACGGGAACACTGAAGCTTTCTTT. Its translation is CASSFLLQGRHGNTEAFF.

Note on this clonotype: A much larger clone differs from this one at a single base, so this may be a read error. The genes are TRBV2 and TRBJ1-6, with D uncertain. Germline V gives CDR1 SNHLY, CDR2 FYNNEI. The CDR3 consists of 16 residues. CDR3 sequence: CASSHPTSSYNSPLQF. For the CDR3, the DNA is TGTGCCAGCAGTCACCCCACGAGCTCCTATAATTCACCCCTCCAATTT.

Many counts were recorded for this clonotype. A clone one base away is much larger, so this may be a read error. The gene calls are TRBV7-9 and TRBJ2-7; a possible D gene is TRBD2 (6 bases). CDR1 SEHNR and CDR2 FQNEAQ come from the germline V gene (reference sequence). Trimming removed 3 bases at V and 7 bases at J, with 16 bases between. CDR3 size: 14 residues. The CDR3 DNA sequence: TGTGCCAGCAGCTTTGCGGGGAACTACAATGAGCAGTACTTC. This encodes CASSFAGNYNEQYF. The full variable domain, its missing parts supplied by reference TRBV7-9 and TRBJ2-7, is DTGVSQNPRHKITKRGQNVTFRCDPISEHNRLYWYRQTLGQGPEFLTYFQNEAQLEKSRLLSDRFSAERPKGSFSTLEIQRTEQGDSAMYLCASSFAGNYNEQYFGPGTRLTVT.

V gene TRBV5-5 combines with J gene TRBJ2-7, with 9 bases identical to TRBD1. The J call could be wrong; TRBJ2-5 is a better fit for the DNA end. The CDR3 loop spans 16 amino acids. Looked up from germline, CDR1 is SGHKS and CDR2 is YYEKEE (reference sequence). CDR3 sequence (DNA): TGTGCCAGCAGCTTAAGTAGGGACAGGGATTTGGAGACCCAGTACTTC. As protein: CASSLSRDRDLETQYF.

In nucleotides, the CDR3 is TGTGCCAGCAGCTTCCCCGGGGCAGGGTACTATGGCTACACCTTC. Amino acid sequence: CASSFPGAGYYGYTF. The chain couples TRBV5-6 to TRBJ1-2; D is perhaps TRBD1 (5 bases). There are 15 residues in the CDR3. The germline V gene encodes CDR1 SGHDT and CDR2 YYEEEE. Trimming cost V 2 bases and J 3 bases, with 14 bases left between them.

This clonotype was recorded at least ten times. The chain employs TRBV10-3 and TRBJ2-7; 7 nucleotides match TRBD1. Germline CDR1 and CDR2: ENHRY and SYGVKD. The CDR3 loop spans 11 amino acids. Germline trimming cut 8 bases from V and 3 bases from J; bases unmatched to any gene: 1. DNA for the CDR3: TGTGCCATCCGGGACAGCTACGAGCAGTACTTC. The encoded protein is CAIRDSYEQYF.

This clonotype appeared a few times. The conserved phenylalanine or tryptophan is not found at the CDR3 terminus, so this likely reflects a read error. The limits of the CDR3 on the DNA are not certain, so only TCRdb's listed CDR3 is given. CDR3 protein: CASSLEMGAVNGYTFGS. The chain combines TRBV5-1 with TRBJ2-7; the table names TRBD1, a call not compared with the DNA. The V gene's germline CDR1 is SGHRS and CDR2 YFSETQ. The CDR3 is made up of 17 amino acids, end residues included.

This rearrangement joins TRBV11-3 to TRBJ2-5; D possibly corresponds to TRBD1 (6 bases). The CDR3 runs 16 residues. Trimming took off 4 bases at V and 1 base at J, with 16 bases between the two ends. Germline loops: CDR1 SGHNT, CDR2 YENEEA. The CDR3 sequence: CASSSGTGRSQETQYF. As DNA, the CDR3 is TGTGCCAGCAGCTCAGGTACAGGGCGATCCCAAGAGACCCAGTACTTC.

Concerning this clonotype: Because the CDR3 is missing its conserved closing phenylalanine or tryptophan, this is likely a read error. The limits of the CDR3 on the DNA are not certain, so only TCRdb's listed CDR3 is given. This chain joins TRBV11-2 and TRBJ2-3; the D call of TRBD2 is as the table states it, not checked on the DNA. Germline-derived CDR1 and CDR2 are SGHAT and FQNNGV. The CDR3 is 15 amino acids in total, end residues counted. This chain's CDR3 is CASSPRRGYEQYFGP.

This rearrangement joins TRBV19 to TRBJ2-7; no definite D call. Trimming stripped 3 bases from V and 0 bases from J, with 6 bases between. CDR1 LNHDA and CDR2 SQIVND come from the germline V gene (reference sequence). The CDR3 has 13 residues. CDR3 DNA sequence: TGTGCCAGTAGTATTGGAACCTCCTACGAGCAGTACTTC. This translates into CASSIGTSYEQYF.

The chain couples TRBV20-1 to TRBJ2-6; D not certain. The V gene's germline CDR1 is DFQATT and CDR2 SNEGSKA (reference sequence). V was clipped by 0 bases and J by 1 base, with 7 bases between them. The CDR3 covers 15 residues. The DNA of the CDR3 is TGCAGTGCTAGAGAGGAAGGGTCTGGGGCCAACGTCCTGACTTTC. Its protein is CSAREEGSGANVLTF.

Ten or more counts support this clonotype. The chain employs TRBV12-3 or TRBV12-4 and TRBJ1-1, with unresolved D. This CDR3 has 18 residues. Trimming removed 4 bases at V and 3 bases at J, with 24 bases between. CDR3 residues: CASSSQLSVGVLDTEAFF. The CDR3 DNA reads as TGTGCCAGCAGTTCCCAGCTCTCGGTTGGAGTGTTGGACACTGAAGCTTTCTTT.

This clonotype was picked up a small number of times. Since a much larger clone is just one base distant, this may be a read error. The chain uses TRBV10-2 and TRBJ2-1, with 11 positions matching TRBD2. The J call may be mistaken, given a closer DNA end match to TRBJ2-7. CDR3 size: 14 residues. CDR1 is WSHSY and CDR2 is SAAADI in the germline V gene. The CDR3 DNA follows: TGCGCCAGCAGGGTAGCGGGAGGGGAGGATGAGCAGTACTTC. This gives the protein CASRVAGGEDEQYF.

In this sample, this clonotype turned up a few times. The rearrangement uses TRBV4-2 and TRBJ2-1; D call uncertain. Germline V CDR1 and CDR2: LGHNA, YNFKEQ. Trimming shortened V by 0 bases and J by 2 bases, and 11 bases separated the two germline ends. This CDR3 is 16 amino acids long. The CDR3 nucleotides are TGTGCCAGCAGCCAAGATCGCAGCATAGCCTACAATGAGCAGTTCTTC. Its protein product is CASSQDRSIAYNEQFF.

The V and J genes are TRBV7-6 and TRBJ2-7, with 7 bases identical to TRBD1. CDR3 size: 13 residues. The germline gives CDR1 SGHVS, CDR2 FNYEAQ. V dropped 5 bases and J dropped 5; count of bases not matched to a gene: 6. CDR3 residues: CASSQGDRNEQYF. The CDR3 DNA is TGTGCCAGCAGCCAAGGGGACAGAAACGAGCAGTACTTC.

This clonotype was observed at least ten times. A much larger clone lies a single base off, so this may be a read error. CDR3 loop: CASSPDRVNNEQYF. Here the CDR3 DNA reads TGTGCCAGCAGCCCTGACAGGGTTAACAATGAGCAGTACTTC. This chain uses TRBV7-3 with TRBJ2-7; 7 positions agree with TRBD1. The CDR3 contains 14 residues. The germline CDR1 and CDR2 sequences are SGHTA and FQGTGA. With 5 bases clipped from V and 7 bases from J, the junction kept 11 bases outside the gene matches.

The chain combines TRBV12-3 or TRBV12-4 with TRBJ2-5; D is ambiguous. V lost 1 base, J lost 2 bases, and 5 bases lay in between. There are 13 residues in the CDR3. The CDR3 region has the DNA TGTGCCAGCAGTTTAGGACTTCAAGAGACCCAGTACTTC. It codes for CASSLGLQETQYF.

Here the CDR3 DNA reads TGTGCCAGCACTAGAGGGCGGGAGACCCAGTACTTC. Amino acid sequence: CASTRGRETQYF. The genes are TRBV7-8 and TRBJ2-7; possible D gene TRBD2, 5 bases. The DNA matches TRBJ2-5 better at its end, which makes the J call doubtful. Germline V gene sequence: CDR1 SGHVS, CDR2 FQNEAQ. The CDR3 contains 12 residues.

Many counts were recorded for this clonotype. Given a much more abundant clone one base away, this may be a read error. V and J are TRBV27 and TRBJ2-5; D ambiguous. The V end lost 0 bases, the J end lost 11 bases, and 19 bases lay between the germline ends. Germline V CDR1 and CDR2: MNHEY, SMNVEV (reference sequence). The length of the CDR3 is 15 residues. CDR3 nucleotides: TGTGCCAGCAGTTTATCAGCTTTTGGTGTGAATGAGCAGTACTTC. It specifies CASSLSAFGVNEQYF.

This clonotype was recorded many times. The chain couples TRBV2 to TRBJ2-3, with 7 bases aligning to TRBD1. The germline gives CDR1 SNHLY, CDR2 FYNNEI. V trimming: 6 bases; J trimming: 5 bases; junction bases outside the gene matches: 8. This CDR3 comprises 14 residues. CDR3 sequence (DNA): TGTGCCAGCAGCCAACAGGGGTGGGGAGATACGCAGTATTTT. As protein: CASSQQGWGDTQYF.

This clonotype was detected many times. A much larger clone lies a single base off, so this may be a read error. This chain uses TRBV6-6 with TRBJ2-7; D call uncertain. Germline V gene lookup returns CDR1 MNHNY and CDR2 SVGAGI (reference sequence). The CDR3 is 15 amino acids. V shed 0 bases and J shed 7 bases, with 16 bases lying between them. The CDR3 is CASSYSSRRDNEQYF. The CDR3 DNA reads TGTGCCAGCAGTTACTCGAGCAGGAGAGACAATGAGCAGTACTTC.

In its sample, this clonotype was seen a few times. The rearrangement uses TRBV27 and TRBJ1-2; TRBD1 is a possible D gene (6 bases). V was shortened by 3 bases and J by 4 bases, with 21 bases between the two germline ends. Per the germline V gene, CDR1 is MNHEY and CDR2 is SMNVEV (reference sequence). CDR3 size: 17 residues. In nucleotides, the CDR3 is TGTGCCAGCAGTTTGGAACCGCTGACAGGACCAGGCTATGGCTACACCTTC. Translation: CASSLEPLTGPGYGYTF.

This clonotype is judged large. The CDR3 sequence: CASSDTGSPGDTQYF. In nucleotides, the CDR3 is TGTGCCAGCAGCGATACAGGGTCCCCCGGGGATACGCAGTATTTT. V gene TRBV7-9 combines with J gene TRBJ2-3; weak D call: TRBD1 (6 bases). The germline gives CDR1 SEHNR, CDR2 FQNEAQ (reference sequence). V dropped 5 bases and J dropped 6 bases, with 18 bases sitting between them. CDR3 length: 15 amino acids.

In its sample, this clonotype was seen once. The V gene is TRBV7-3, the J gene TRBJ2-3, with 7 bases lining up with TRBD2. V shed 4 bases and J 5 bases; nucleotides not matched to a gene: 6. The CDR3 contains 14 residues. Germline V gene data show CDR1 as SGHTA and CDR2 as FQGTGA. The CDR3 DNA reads TGTGCCAGCAGCTCCGGACTAGTAGGAGATACGCAGTATTTT. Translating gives CASSSGLVGDTQYF.

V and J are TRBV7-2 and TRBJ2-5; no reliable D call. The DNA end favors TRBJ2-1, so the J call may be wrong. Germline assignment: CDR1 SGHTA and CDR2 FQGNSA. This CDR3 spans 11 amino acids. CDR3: CASSLLNEQFF. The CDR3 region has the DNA TGTGCCAGCAGCTTGTTAAATGAGCAGTTCTTC.